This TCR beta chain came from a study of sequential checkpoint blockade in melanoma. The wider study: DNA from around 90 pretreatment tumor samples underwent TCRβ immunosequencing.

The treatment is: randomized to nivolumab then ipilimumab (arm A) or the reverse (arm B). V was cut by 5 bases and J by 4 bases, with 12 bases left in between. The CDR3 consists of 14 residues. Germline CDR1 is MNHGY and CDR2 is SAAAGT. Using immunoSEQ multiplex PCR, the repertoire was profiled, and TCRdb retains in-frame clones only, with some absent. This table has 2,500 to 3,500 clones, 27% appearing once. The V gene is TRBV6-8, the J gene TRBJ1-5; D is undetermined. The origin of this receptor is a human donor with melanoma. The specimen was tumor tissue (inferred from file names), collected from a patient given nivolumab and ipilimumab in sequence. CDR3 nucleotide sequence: TGTGCCAGCAGTGGCTCGGTTGCAAATCAGCCCCAGCATTTT. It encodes CASSGSVANQPQHF.